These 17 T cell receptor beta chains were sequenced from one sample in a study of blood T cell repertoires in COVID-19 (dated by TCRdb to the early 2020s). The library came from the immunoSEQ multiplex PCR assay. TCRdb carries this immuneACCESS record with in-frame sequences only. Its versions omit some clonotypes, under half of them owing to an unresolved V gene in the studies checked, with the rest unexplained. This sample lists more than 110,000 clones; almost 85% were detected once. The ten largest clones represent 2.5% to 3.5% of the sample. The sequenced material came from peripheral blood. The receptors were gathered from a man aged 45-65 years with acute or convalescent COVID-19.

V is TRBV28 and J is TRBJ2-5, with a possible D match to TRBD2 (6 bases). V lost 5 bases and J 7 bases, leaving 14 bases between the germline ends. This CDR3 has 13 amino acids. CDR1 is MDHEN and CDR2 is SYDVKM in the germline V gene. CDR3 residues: CASSPGAGGTQYF. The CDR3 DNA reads TGTGCCAGCAGTCCGGGAGCAGGCGGGACCCAGTACTTC.

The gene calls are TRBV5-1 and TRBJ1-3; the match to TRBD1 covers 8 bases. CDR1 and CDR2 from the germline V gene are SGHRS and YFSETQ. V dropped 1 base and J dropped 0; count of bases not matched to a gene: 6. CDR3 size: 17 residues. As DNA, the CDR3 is TGCGCCAGCAGCTTGTCAGGGGGCCAGAGCTCTGGAAACACCATATATTTT. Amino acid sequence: CASSLSGGQSSGNTIYF.

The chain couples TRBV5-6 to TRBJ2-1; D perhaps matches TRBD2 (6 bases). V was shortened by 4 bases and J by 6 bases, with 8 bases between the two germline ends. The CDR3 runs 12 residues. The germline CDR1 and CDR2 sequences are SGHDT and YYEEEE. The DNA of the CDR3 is TGTGCCAGCAGCCCCGGGGGCAATGAGCAGTTCTTC. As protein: CASSPGGNEQFF.

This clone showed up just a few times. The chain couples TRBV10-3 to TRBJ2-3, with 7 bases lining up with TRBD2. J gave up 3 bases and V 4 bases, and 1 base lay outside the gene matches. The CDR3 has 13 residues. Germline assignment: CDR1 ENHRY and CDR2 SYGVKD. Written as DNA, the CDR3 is TGTGCCATCAGTGCGGGGGGTACAGATACGCAGTATTTT. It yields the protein CAISAGGTDTQYF.

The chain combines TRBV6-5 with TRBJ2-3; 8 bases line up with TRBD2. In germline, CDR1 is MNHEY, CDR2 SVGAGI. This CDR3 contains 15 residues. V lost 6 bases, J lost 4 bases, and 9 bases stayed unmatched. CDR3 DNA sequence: TGTGCCAGCAGCCGGATCGGGGGGGGCGCAGATACGCAGTATTTT. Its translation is CASSRIGGGADTQYF.

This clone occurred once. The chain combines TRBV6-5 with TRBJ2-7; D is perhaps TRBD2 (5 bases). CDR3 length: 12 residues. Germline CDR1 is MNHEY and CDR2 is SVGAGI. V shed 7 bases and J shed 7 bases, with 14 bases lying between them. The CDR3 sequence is CASKFSREEQYF. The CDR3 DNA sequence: TGTGCCAGCAAATTTTCGAGGGAAGAGCAGTACTTC.

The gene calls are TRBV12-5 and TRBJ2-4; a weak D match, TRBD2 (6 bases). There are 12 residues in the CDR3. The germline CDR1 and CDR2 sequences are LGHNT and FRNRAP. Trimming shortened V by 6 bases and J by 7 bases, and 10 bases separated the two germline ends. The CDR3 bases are TGTGCTAGTGGCGAACTAGCTAACATTCAGTACTTC. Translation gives CASGELANIQYF.

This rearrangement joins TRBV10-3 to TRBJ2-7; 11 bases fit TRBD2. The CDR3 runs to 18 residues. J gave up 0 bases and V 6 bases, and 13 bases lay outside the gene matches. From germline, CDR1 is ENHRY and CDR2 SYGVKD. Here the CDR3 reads CAISPSGRNYKSSYEQYF. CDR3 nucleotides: TGTGCCATCAGCCCTAGCGGGAGGAATTATAAGAGCTCCTACGAGCAGTACTTC.

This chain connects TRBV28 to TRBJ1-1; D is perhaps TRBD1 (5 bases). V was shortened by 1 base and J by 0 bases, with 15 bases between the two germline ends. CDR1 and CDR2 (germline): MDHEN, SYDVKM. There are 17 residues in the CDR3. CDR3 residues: CASSLSGHPSMNTEAFF. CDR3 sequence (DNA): TGTGCCAGCAGTTTATCTGGACACCCATCCATGAACACTGAAGCTTTCTTT. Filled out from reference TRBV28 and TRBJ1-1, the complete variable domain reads DVKVTQSSRYLVKRTGEKVFLECVQDMDHENMFWYRQDPGLGLRLIYFSYDVKMKEKGDIPEGYSVSREKKERFSLILESASTNQTSMYLCASSLSGHPSMNTEAFFGQGTRLTVV.

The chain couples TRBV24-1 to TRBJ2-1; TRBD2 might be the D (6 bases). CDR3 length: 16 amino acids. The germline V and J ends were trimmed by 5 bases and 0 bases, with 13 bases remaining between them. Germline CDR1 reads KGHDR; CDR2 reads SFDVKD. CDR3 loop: CATSGWDSGSYNEQFF. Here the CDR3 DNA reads TGTGCCACCAGTGGCTGGGACTCCGGCTCCTACAATGAGCAGTTCTTC.

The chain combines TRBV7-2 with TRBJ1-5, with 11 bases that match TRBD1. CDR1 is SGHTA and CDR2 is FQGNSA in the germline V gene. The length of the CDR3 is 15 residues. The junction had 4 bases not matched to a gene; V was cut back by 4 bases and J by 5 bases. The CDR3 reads CASSYGTGGYQPQHF. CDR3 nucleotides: TGTGCCAGCAGCTACGGGACAGGGGGGTATCAGCCCCAGCATTTT. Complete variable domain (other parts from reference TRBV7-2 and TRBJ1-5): GAGVSQSPSNKVTEKGKDVELRCDPISGHTALYWYRQSLGQGLEFLIYFQGNSAPDKSGLPSDRFSAERTGGSVSTLTIQRTQQEDSAVYLCASSYGTGGYQPQHFGDGTRLSIL.

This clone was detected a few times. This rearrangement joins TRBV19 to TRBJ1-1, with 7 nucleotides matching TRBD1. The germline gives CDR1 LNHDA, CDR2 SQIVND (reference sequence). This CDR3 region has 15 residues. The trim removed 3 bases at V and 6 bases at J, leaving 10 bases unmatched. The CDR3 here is CASSIRTTGDPEAFF. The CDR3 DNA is TGTGCCAGTAGTATCCGGACTACAGGGGACCCTGAAGCTTTCTTT.

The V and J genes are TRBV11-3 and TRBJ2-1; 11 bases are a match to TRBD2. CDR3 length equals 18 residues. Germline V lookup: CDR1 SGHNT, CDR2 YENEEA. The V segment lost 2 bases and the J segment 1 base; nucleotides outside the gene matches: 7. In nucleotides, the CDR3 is TGTGCCAGCAGCTTACTTTTAGCGGGAGGGCCGTCCTACAATGAGCAGTTCTTC. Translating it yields CASSLLLAGGPSYNEQFF.

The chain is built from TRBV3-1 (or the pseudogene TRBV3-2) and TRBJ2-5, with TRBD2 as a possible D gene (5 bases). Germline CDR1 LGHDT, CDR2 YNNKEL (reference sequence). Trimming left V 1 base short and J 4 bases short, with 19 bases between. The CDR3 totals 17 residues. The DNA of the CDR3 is TGTGCCAGCAGCCAAGGAGGTGGGAGTGGGTCATCAGAGACCCAGTACTTC. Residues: CASSQGGGSGSSETQYF.

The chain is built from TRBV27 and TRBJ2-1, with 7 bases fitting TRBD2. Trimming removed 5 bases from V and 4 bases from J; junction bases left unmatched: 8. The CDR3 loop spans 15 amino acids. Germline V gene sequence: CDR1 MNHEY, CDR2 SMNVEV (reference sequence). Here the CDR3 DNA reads TGTGCCAGCAGTGAAGCCGGGACTACTTACAATGAGCAGTTCTTC. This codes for CASSEAGTTYNEQFF.

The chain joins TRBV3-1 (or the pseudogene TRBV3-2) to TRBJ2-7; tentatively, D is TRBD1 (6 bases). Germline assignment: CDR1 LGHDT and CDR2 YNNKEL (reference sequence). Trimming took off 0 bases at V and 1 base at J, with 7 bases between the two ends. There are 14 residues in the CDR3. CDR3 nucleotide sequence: TGTGCCAGCAGCCAAGAAGGGGGATCCTACGAGCAGTACTTC. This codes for CASSQEGGSYEQYF.

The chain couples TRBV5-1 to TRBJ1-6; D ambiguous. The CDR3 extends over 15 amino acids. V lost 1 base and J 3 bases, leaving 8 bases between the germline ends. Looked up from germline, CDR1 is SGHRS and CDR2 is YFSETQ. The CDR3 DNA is TGCGCCAGCAGCTTGAGTGGACTCTATAATTCACCCCTCCACTTT. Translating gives CASSLSGLYNSPLHF.